This TCR beta chain derives from a study of OX40 agonist ivuxolimab in advanced cancers. Study information: At approximately 80% male, the cohort had a mean age of 60 years, ranging from 23 to 79.

This CDR3 comprises 12 residues. Trimming cost V 1 base and J 6 bases, with 4 bases left between them. The germline V gene has CDR1 SGHTA and CDR2 FQGNSA. Measured with immunoSEQ multiplex PCR; TCRdb has only the in-frame clones, and not every one. The sample lists 70,000 to 90,000 clones; 84% were seen once. The V call is TRBV7-2, the J call TRBJ1-5; no clear D. The origin of this receptor is an adult with an advanced solid tumor such as melanoma, head and neck, liver or kidney cancer. The sample here was CD4+ or CD8+ T cells sorted from blood, taken in a trial of the OX40 agonist ivuxolimab. CDR3 protein: CASSLERQPQHF. CDR3 coding DNA: TGTGCCAGCAGCTTAGAACGTCAGCCCCAGCATTTT. Full variable domain (missing parts from reference TRBV7-2 and TRBJ1-5): GAGVSQSPSNKVTEKGKDVELRCDPISGHTALYWYRQSLGQGLEFLIYFQGNSAPDKSGLPSDRFSAERTGGSVSTLTIQRTQQEDSAVYLCASSLERQPQHFGDGTRLSIL.